The 8 T cell receptor beta chains listed next were all sequenced from one sample in a study of T-cell reconstitution after alpha-beta-depleted transplantation in children. The authors prepared the TCRbeta library with unique molecular identifiers. A single record per CDR3 protein comes from TCRdb applying MiXCR to the PCR reads. The table records about 610,000 distinct CDR3 sequences, about 10% of them present only once. The sample consisted of PBMCs from the stem cell graft donor, taken from the stem cell graft. Receptors were obtained from a human donor who donated a stem cell graft to a child with acute myeloid leukemia.

This chain links TRBV5-1 with TRBJ1-1, with 9 bases aligning to TRBD1. With V trimmed by 4 bases and J by 6 bases, 7 bases remained unmatched. The CDR3 is 14 amino acids. The germline V gene has CDR1 SGHRS and CDR2 YFSETQ. The CDR3 DNA sequence: TGCGCCAGCAGCCCGGGACAGGGTGGCGCTGAAGCTTTCTTT. It is translated as CASSPGQGGAEAFF.

This clonotype was observed many times. The chain recombines TRBV21-1 with TRBJ2-3; the table's TRBD1 call for D was not verified on the DNA. TRBV21-1 is classified as a pseudogene. The CDR3 sequence is 14 residues long. Written as DNA, the CDR3 is TGTGCCAGCCGTGGGCAGGGTGTAACAGATACGCAGTATTTT. Translating gives CASRGQGVTDTQYF.

The chain couples TRBV20-1 to TRBJ2-7; perhaps TRBD1 as D (6 bases). Trimming cost V 1 base and J 7 bases, with 8 bases left between them. Germline lookup yields CDR1 DFQATT and CDR2 SNEGSKA (reference sequence). CDR3 length: 11 residues. The CDR3 coding sequence is TGCAGTGCTAGAGTGCAGGGGGAGCAGTACTTC. Encoded protein: CSARVQGEQYF.

The chain links TRBV5-1 to TRBJ2-1, with a possible D match to TRBD2 (5 bases). Deletions cut 2 bases from V and 1 base from J, with 7 bases between. Germline V gene data show CDR1 as SGHRS and CDR2 as YFSETQ. The CDR3 consists of 14 residues. The CDR3 DNA is TGCGCCAGCAGCTTCGGGGTATCCTACAATGAGCAGTTCTTC. As protein: CASSFGVSYNEQFF.

J is TRBJ1-2 and V is TRBV27; the D is unclear. This CDR3 is built from 16 residues. The germline V gene encodes CDR1 MNHEY and CDR2 SMNVEV (reference sequence). With 4 bases removed from V and 4 bases from J, the gap between germline ends came to 19 bases. CDR3 in amino acids: CASSWAPDPLGYGYTF. The CDR3 nucleotides are TGTGCCAGCAGTTGGGCTCCGGACCCCTTGGGCTATGGCTACACCTTC.

This clonotype has at least ten counts. The chain recombines TRBV3-1 with TRBJ2-2; D is ambiguous. The CDR3 is 14 amino acids. Germline CDR1 is LGHDT and CDR2 is YNNKEL (reference sequence). V lost 0 bases to trimming and J lost 7 bases, with 9 bases between them. CDR3 sequence: CASSQELVSGELFF. The CDR3 nucleotides are TGTGCCAGCAGCCAAGAGTTGGTTAGCGGGGAGCTGTTTTTT.

This clonotype was seen only a few times. The chain is built from TRBV12-3 or TRBV12-4 and TRBJ1-3; TRBD1 agrees at 7 bases. Trimming cost V 8 bases and J 3 bases; bases outside gene matches: 4. The CDR3 has 13 residues. In DNA form, the CDR3 reads TGTGCCAGCGCGACAGGGCATGGAAACACCATATATTTT. Encoded protein: CASATGHGNTIYF.

The chain combines TRBV28 with TRBJ2-4, with TRBD1 identical over 8 bases. CDR1 is MDHEN, CDR2 SYDVKM, per germline. The CDR3 consists of 13 residues. V lost 5 bases and J lost 6; bases outside the gene matches: 3. CDR3 loop: CASSGQGINIQYF. CDR3 DNA: TGTGCCAGCAGTGGACAGGGAATAAACATTCAGTACTTC.